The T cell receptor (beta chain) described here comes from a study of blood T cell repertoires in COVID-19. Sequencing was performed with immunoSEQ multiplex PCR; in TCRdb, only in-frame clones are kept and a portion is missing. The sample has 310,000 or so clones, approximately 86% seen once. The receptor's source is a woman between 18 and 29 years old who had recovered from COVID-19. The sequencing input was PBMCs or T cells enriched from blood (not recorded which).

CDR3 DNA: TGTGCCAGCAGCGTAGGCCTAGCGGGAGGGAGCCAAGAGACCCAGTACTTC. This encodes CASSVGLAGGSQETQYF. This sequence joins TRBV9 and TRBJ2-5; 12 bases align to TRBD2. CDR1 and CDR2 from the germline V gene are SGDLS and YYNGEE. The trim removed 0 bases at V and 1 base at J, leaving 4 bases unmatched. The CDR3 runs 17 residues.